Each of the 6 T cell receptor beta chains below was sequenced from the same sample in a study of blood T cell repertoires in COVID-19. Sequencing used immunoSEQ multiplex PCR; TCRdb keeps in-frame clones, though not all of them. This sample yields 88,000 or so clones, of which around 79% are seen a single time; over 9.5% belongs to the top ten. The sequencing input was peripheral blood. Source of these receptors: a man older than 75 with acute or convalescent COVID-19.

This clone is a singleton in its sample. The chain uses TRBV7-9 and TRBJ2-1; 7 positions agree with TRBD1. The CDR3 contains 14 residues. Germline lookup yields CDR1 SEHNR and CDR2 FQNEAQ (reference sequence). V lost 5 bases and J lost 12; bases outside the gene matches: 13. In nucleotides, the CDR3 is TGTGCCAGCAGCCGATTACAGGGGATGGAGTGGCAGTTCTTC. It is translated as CASSRLQGMEWQFF.

On this clone itself: This sample includes further DNA sequences coding for the same CDR3. The chain joins TRBV5-1 to TRBJ1-3; tentatively, D is TRBD1 (6 bases). The V and J ends lost 0 bases and 4 bases respectively, with 8 bases between them. The CDR3 contains 14 residues. Germline CDR1 reads SGHRS; CDR2 reads YFSETQ. In DNA form, the CDR3 reads TGCGCCAGCAGCTTGGCAGGGGAGGGAAACACCATATATTTT. This gives the protein CASSLAGEGNTIYF.

The chain recombines TRBV10-1 with TRBJ2-1; 10 bases agree with TRBD1. The germline V gene has CDR1 WNHNN and CDR2 SYGVQD (reference sequence). Unmatched junction bases numbered 6, after V lost 3 bases and J lost 7 bases. The CDR3 sequence is 15 residues long. CDR3 loop: CASSEIRDRGNEQFF. For the CDR3, the DNA is TGCGCCAGCAGTGAAATCCGGGACAGGGGTAATGAGCAGTTCTTC.

V is TRBV19 and J is TRBJ1-4; a weak D match, TRBD1 (6 bases). The V gene's germline CDR1 is LNHDA and CDR2 SQIVND (reference sequence). The CDR3 has 15 residues. V lost 3 bases, J lost 4 bases, and 12 bases lay in between. The CDR3 protein is CASSMQTGVNEKLFF. The CDR3 region has the DNA TGTGCCAGTAGTATGCAGACAGGAGTTAATGAAAAACTGTTTTTT.

This chain joins TRBV23-1 and TRBJ1-3, with TRBD1 identical over 8 bases. TRBV23-1 is an ORF, with its function uncertain. The CDR3 has 16 amino acids. The J segment lost 8 bases and the V segment lost 2 bases, leaving 11 bases of the junction unmatched. The CDR3, as DNA: TGCGCCAGCAGTCAACCCTGGACAGGGATGAGGGACACCATATATTTT. This encodes CASSQPWTGMRDTIYF.

This clone is a singleton in its sample. The chain has TRBV25-1 and TRBJ1-5; a possible D gene is TRBD1 (6 bases). V lost 9 bases to trimming and J lost 6 bases, with 21 bases between them. Germline V lookup: CDR1 MGHDK, CDR2 SYGVNS. The CDR3 sequence is 15 residues long. The CDR3 DNA reads TGTGCCAGTCTCGAAAAACAGGGTTTCGGTCAGCCCCAGCATTTT. Amino acids: CASLEKQGFGQPQHF.